The clone carrying this TCR beta chain has a count of ten or more. CDR1 is DFQATT and CDR2 is SNEGSKA in the germline V gene (reference sequence). The V gene lost 3 bases and the J gene lost 9 bases, with 11 bases spanning the gap. The CDR3 loop spans 11 amino acids. The sample is drawn from a study of neurological immune-mediated disorders. TCRdb called the 5' RACE reads again in MiXCR, with one record for every CDR3 protein. The data hold about 60,000 distinct CDR3 sequences, with roughly 10% observed a single time. Sample time point: longitudinal time-point 2. The chain carries TRBV20-1 and TRBJ1-1; D possibly corresponds to TRBD1 (5 bases). Sequencing input: PBMCs. The TCR originated in a man aged 25-40 years in good health. CDR3 sequence: CSASGEGQAFF. CDR3 nucleotides: TGCAGTGCTAGTGGAGAGGGGCAAGCTTTCTTT.